This TCR beta chain came from a study of T cell responses to AZD1222 COVID-19 vaccine. The repertoire was sequenced with immunoSEQ multiplex PCR; TCRdb's copy has only in-frame clones and lacks some. The repertoire holds 96,000 or so clones, with 80% to 90% as singletons. The V and J ends lost 4 bases and 0 bases respectively, with 6 bases between them. The length of the CDR3 is 14 residues. Germline CDR1 reads LGHDT; CDR2 reads YNNKEL (reference sequence). V gene TRBV3-1 (or the pseudogene TRBV3-2) combines with J gene TRBJ2-2, with D perhaps matching TRBD2 (5 bases). The receptor was isolated from an adult in good health. The sample here was peripheral blood, taken on day 0 of AZD1222 vaccination. Here the CDR3 reads CASSRTSNTGELFF. CDR3 sequence (DNA): TGTGCCAGCAGCCGGACTTCGAACACCGGGGAGCTGTTTTTT.